The 21 T cell receptor beta chains below all came from one sample that was sequenced in a study of blood T cell repertoires in COVID-19. Profiled with immunoSEQ multiplex PCR; TCRdb holds only in-frame clones, not every one. The top ten hold around 0.95% of the sample, which has some 520,000 clones, 89% seen once. What was sequenced was peripheral blood. These receptors were obtained from a man between 18 and 29 years old with COVID-19, enrolled during active disease.

CDR3 coding DNA: TGTGCCACCCGGGACAGGGTAAACACCGGGGAGCTGTTTTTT. Encoded protein: CATRDRVNTGELFF. The chain links TRBV6-5 to TRBJ2-2; 9 nucleotides agree with TRBD1. The trim removed 10 bases at V and 2 bases at J, leaving 5 bases unmatched. CDR1 is MNHEY and CDR2 is SVGAGI in the germline V gene. This CDR3 contains 14 residues.

V and J are TRBV5-4 and TRBJ2-3, with 8 bases that match TRBD1. Germline V gives CDR1 SGHNT, CDR2 YYREEE (reference sequence). With 0 bases clipped from V and 4 bases from J, the junction kept 4 bases outside the gene matches. This CDR3 spans 15 amino acids. CDR3 sequence (DNA): TGTGCCAGCAGCTTGGTGGCAGGGGGCGCAGATACGCAGTATTTT. Translated, it gives CASSLVAGGADTQYF.

This clone has a single count. This sequence joins TRBV5-1 and TRBJ1-5, with 8 bases aligning to TRBD1. CDR1 is SGHRS, CDR2 YFSETQ, per germline. The junction had 4 bases not matched to a gene; V was cut back by 1 base and J by 4 bases. The CDR3 totals 15 residues. CDR3 DNA: TGCGCCAGCAGCTTGTCAGGGGGCGCGAATCAGCCCCAGCATTTT. Amino acids: CASSLSGGANQPQHF.

The chain carries TRBV7-8 and TRBJ1-1; the D gene is possibly TRBD1 (6 bases). Trimming removed 2 bases from V and 0 bases from J, with 13 bases in between. This CDR3 is built from 16 residues. CDR1 SGHVS and CDR2 FQNEAQ come from the germline V gene. In DNA form, the CDR3 reads TGTGCCAGCAGCTTATCCCAGGGGAGGGTGAACACTGAAGCTTTCTTT. Translating it yields CASSLSQGRVNTEAFF.

This chain joins TRBV6-6 and TRBJ1-6, with TRBD1 as a possible D gene (5 bases). V shed 3 bases and J shed 10 bases, with 10 bases lying between them. CDR1 is MNHNY, CDR2 SVGAGI, per germline (reference sequence). The CDR3 sequence is 13 residues long. CDR3 nucleotides: TGTGCCAGCAGTTATGACGGGGGATCACCCCTCCACTTT. Its protein product is CASSYDGGSPLHF.

The gene calls are TRBV7-9 and TRBJ2-5, with 8 bases matching TRBD2. This CDR3 has 14 amino acids. J gave up 5 bases and V 2 bases, and 4 bases lay outside the gene matches. The germline CDR1 and CDR2 sequences are SEHNR and FQNEAQ (reference sequence). Here the CDR3 reads CASSLSGSFETQYF. CDR3 nucleotides: TGTGCCAGCAGCTTAAGCGGGAGTTTTGAGACCCAGTACTTC.

The chain combines TRBV24-1 with TRBJ2-6, with D maybe TRBD1 (5 bases). Germline V CDR1 and CDR2: KGHDR, SFDVKD. This CDR3 has 17 residues. V was pared by 9 bases and J by 3 bases, with 20 bases between. The CDR3 region is CATAPRQGIVGANVLTF. Written as DNA, the CDR3 is TGTGCCACCGCCCCGAGGCAGGGAATAGTTGGGGCCAACGTCCTGACTTTC.

This clone was seen at least ten times. The chain recombines TRBV7-3 with TRBJ2-2; TRBD2 matches 7 bases. V shed 1 base and J 1 base; nucleotides not matched to a gene: 12. The CDR3 length is 19 residues. Germline loops: CDR1 SGHTA, CDR2 FQGTGA. The CDR3 DNA reads TGTGCCAGCAGCTTAAGACCCACGGGCGGGAGAGAGAACACCGGGGAGCTGTTTTTT. Amino acid sequence: CASSLRPTGGRENTGELFF.

This clone occurred once. V gene TRBV5-1 combines with J gene TRBJ2-3; 12 bases match TRBD1. Germline V gene sequence: CDR1 SGHRS, CDR2 YFSETQ. This CDR3 region has 16 residues. J gave up 1 base and V 4 bases, and 4 bases lay outside the gene matches. The CDR3 is CASSTGQGAGTDTQYF. Written as DNA, the CDR3 is TGCGCCAGCAGCACGGGACAGGGGGCTGGCACAGATACGCAGTATTTT. Together with reference TRBV5-1 and TRBJ2-3, the CDR3 gives the full variable domain: KAGVTQTPRYLIKTRGQQVTLSCSPISGHRSVSWYQQTPGQGLQFLFEYFSETQRNKGNFPGRFSGRQFSNSRSEMNVSTLELGDSALYLCASSTGQGAGTDTQYFGPGTRLTVL.

This clone occurred once. The genes are TRBV10-2 and TRBJ2-7; no definite D call. V lost 2 bases and J 5 bases, leaving 13 bases between the germline ends. The germline gives CDR1 WSHSY, CDR2 SAAADI. The CDR3 spans 14 residues. CDR3 DNA sequence: TGCGCCAGCAGTGAGCGAGCATTCGAGGACGAGCAGTACTTC. Amino acid sequence: CASSERAFEDEQYF.

This chain links TRBV30 with TRBJ1-2, with 9 bases matching TRBD1. Germline loops: CDR1 GTSNPN, CDR2 SVGIG (reference sequence). With V trimmed by 5 bases and J by 7 bases, 8 bases remained unmatched. This CDR3 comprises 13 residues. This CDR3 reads CAWADRGTRGYTF. The CDR3 nucleotides read TGTGCCTGGGCGGACAGGGGAACGCGTGGCTACACCTTC.

This clone was seen once. The rearrangement joins TRBV2 to TRBJ2-3; D perhaps matches TRBD2 (7 bases). Germline-derived CDR1 and CDR2 are SNHLY and FYNNEI. The CDR3 runs to 14 residues. The V and J ends lost 10 bases and 2 bases respectively, with 16 bases between them. The DNA for the CDR3 is TGTGCCACGGGGCGGGGGCCCGACACAGATACGCAGTATTTT. Translation: CATGRGPDTDTQYF.

The chain recombines TRBV2 with TRBJ1-2; 12 nucleotides match TRBD1. J gave up 10 bases and V 0 bases, and 6 bases lay outside the gene matches. CDR3 length: 15 residues. The V gene's germline CDR1 is SNHLY and CDR2 FYNNEI. CDR3 nucleotides: TGTGCCAGCAGTGAAGCCGGGACAGGGGGCTCCCACTACACCTTC. It encodes CASSEAGTGGSHYTF. The complete variable domain, with remaining parts taken from reference TRBV2 and TRBJ1-2, reads EPEVTQTPSHQVTQMGQEVILRCVPISNHLYFYWYRQILGQKVEFLVSFYNNEISEKSEIFDDQFSVERPDGSNFTLKIRSTKLEDSAMYFCASSEAGTGGSHYTFGSGTRLTVV.

The chain is built from TRBV5-4 and TRBJ2-7, with 9 bases identical to TRBD2. V dropped 4 bases and J dropped 6; count of bases not matched to a gene: 2. Germline V gives CDR1 SGHNT, CDR2 YYREEE (reference sequence). The CDR3 sequence is 12 residues long. For the CDR3, the DNA is TGTGCCAGCAGCCCAGCGGGAGGCGAGCAGTACTTC. Protein: CASSPAGGEQYF.

The chain recombines TRBV5-1 with TRBJ2-6, with a weak D call TRBD1 (5 bases). Germline V gene lookup returns CDR1 SGHRS and CDR2 YFSETQ. The CDR3 contains 16 residues. Trimming removed 5 bases from V and 3 bases from J, with 15 bases in between. The DNA of the CDR3 is TGCGCCAGCAGGAACAGGACGTACGGTGGGGCCAACGTCCTGACTTTC. It encodes CASRNRTYGGANVLTF. Full variable domain (rest looked up from reference TRBV5-1 and TRBJ2-6): KAGVTQTPRYLIKTRGQQVTLSCSPISGHRSVSWYQQTPGQGLQFLFEYFSETQRNKGNFPGRFSGRQFSNSRSEMNVSTLELGDSALYLCASRNRTYGGANVLTFGAGSRLTVL.

This clone has a single count. This chain joins TRBV19 and TRBJ2-7; D uncertain. Germline CDR1 and CDR2: LNHDA and SQIVND (reference sequence). V was pared by 6 bases and J by 5 bases, with 14 bases between. This CDR3 is built from 13 residues. CDR3 protein: CASSPGWSNEQYF. In DNA, the CDR3 is TGTGCCAGTAGCCCCGGATGGAGCAACGAGCAGTACTTC.

The rearrangement joins TRBV11-1 to TRBJ2-1; the D gene is possibly TRBD1 (5 bases). The CDR3 contains 13 residues. With 1 base removed from V and 6 bases from J, the gap between germline ends came to 7 bases. The germline V gene encodes CDR1 SGHAT and CDR2 FQDESV (reference sequence). The DNA for the CDR3 is TGTGCCAGCAGCTTAGATACAGGCAATGAGCAGTTCTTC. Amino acids: CASSLDTGNEQFF.

This chain uses TRBV6-5 with TRBJ1-5, with D possibly being TRBD1 (5 bases). This CDR3 comprises 13 residues. Germline loops: CDR1 MNHEY, CDR2 SVGAGI. V dropped 9 bases and J dropped 5 bases, with 14 bases sitting between them. The CDR3 DNA is TGTGCCAGATCTCAGGGTTTGTATCAGCCCCAGCATTTT. Translating it yields CARSQGLYQPQHF.

This chain joins TRBV3-1 (or the pseudogene TRBV3-2) and TRBJ2-3; 9 positions agree with TRBD2. The germline gives CDR1 LGHDT, CDR2 YNNKEL (reference sequence). V was pared by 4 bases and J by 6 bases, with 5 bases of the junction left unmatched. The CDR3 is made up of 14 amino acids. CDR3 nucleotide sequence: TGTGCCAGCAGCCGAGCGGGGGGTCTCGATACGCAGTATTTT. The encoded protein is CASSRAGGLDTQYF.

The chain couples TRBV7-6 to TRBJ2-7, with D possibly matching TRBD2 (6 bases). Germline loops: CDR1 SGHVS, CDR2 FNYEAQ. V lost 5 bases and J lost 4, with 18 bases in between. This CDR3 is 15 amino acids long. The CDR3 here is CASSQTRQGLYEQYF. The CDR3, as DNA: TGTGCCAGCAGCCAAACTCGACAAGGACTATACGAGCAGTACTTC.

The V and J genes are TRBV5-1 and TRBJ2-5; 14 bases are a match to TRBD2. The CDR3 is 17 residues long. CDR1 and CDR2 (germline): SGHRS, YFSETQ. V was clipped by 3 bases and J by 1 base; unmatched bases: 5. DNA of the CDR3: TGCGCCAGCAGCTGGGCGACTAGCGGGGGGGGCCAAGAGACCCAGTACTTC. This sequence encodes CASSWATSGGGQETQYF.